The rows below give T cell receptor beta chains drawn from one sample of a study of neoadjuvant anti-PD-1 for oral cavity cancer. Clones were read by immunoSEQ multiplex PCR, and TCRdb kept only the in-frame ones, dropping some. The table lists roughly 13,000 clones, 66% of them singletons. Sequences were derived from PBMCs, sampled before nivolumab (anti-PD-1) treatment. All receptors derive from a person aged 35 to 85 with oral cavity squamous cell carcinoma. Both conserved end residues are part of each CDR3. A D gene is named only where the DNA matches it firmly. Only some rows state a clone size, as once, few, many or a class for expanded clones.

d_gene: -; v_gene: TRBV7-2; abundance: -; j_gene: TRBJ1-5; CDR3aa: CASSLPNQPQHF; CDR3nt: TGTGCCAGCAGCTTACCGAATCAGCCCCAGCATTTT
d_gene: TRBD1; v_gene: TRBV5-6; abundance: -; j_gene: TRBJ1-1; CDR3aa: CASSRDRANTEAFF; CDR3nt: TGTGCCAGCAGCAGGGACAGGGCGAACACTGAAGCTTTCTTT
d_gene: TRBD1; v_gene: TRBV27; abundance: -; j_gene: TRBJ1-2; CDR3aa: CASSSDRGLGANYGYTF; CDR3nt: TGTGCCAGCAGTTCCGACAGGGGGTTGGGAGCTAACTATGGCTACACCTTC
d_gene: -; v_gene: TRBV7-3; abundance: once; j_gene: TRBJ2-7; CDR3aa: CASSSVRGEQYF; CDR3nt: TGTGCCAGCAGCTCGGTGAGAGGTGAGCAGTACTTC
d_gene: TRBD1; v_gene: TRBV5-8; abundance: -; j_gene: TRBJ1-2; CDR3aa: CASSRDRAGYGYTF; CDR3nt: TGTGCCAGCAGCCGGGACAGGGCGGGCTATGGCTACACCTTC
d_gene: -; v_gene: TRBV7-2; abundance: -; j_gene: TRBJ1-1; CDR3aa: CASSLGRGTVEAFF; CDR3nt: TGTGCCAGCAGCTTAGGGCGGGGGACGGTTGAAGCTTTCTTT
d_gene: TRBD2; v_gene: TRBV5-1; abundance: -; j_gene: TRBJ2-5; CDR3aa: CASSLDSGRGETQYF; CDR3nt: TGCGCCAGCAGCTTAGATAGCGGGAGAGGGGAGACCCAGTACTTC
d_gene: TRBD2; v_gene: TRBV2; abundance: -; j_gene: TRBJ2-1; CDR3aa: CASSAGTSGGVLQFF; CDR3nt: TGTGCCAGCAGTGCCGGGACTAGCGGGGGGGTGTTGCAGTTCTTC
d_gene: -; v_gene: TRBV27; abundance: few; j_gene: TRBJ1-2; CDR3aa: CASSPKANYGYTF; CDR3nt: TGTGCCAGCAGCCCCAAGGCTAACTATGGCTACACCTTC
d_gene: -; v_gene: TRBV27; abundance: few; j_gene: TRBJ1-5; CDR3aa: CASSFQGRNQPQHF; CDR3nt: TGTGCCAGCAGTTTCCAGGGGCGCAATCAGCCCCAGCATTTT
d_gene: TRBD2; v_gene: TRBV27; abundance: once; j_gene: TRBJ2-1; CDR3aa: CASSFDRGGTNEQFF; CDR3nt: TGTGCCAGCAGTTTCGACCGGGGGGGCACCAATGAGCAGTTCTTC
d_gene: -; v_gene: TRBV27; abundance: few; j_gene: TRBJ1-5; CDR3aa: CASSLRQDDSNQPQHF; CDR3nt: TGTGCCAGCAGTTTAAGACAGGACGATAGCAATCAGCCCCAGCATTTT
d_gene: TRBD1; v_gene: TRBV7-6; abundance: few; j_gene: TRBJ1-3; CDR3aa: CASSRTWTGTGNTIYF; CDR3nt: TGTGCCAGCAGCCGGACCTGGACAGGGACTGGAAACACCATATATTTT
d_gene: -; v_gene: TRBV29-1; abundance: once; j_gene: TRBJ1-4; CDR3aa: CSVEKRDLGEKLFF; CDR3nt: TGCAGCGTTGAAAAGAGGGATCTCGGGGAAAAACTGTTTTTT
d_gene: -; v_gene: TRBV6-1; abundance: -; j_gene: TRBJ1-5; CDR3aa: CASTEGGINQPQHF; CDR3nt: TGTGCCAGCACCGAAGGGGGGATCAATCAGCCCCAGCATTTT
d_gene: -; v_gene: TRBV5-6; abundance: -; j_gene: TRBJ2-6; CDR3aa: CASSLIPDYSNVLTF; CDR3nt: TGTGCCAGCAGCTTGATTCCCGACTATTCCAACGTCCTGACTTTC
d_gene: -; v_gene: TRBV19; abundance: -; j_gene: TRBJ1-5; CDR3aa: CASSISGNQPQHF; CDR3nt: TGTGCCAGTAGTATCAGCGGCAATCAGCCCCAGCATTTT
d_gene: -; v_gene: TRBV5-1; abundance: -; j_gene: TRBJ1-5; CDR3aa: CASSLDPTSQPQHF; CDR3nt: TGCGCCAGCAGTCTGGACCCTACGAGCCAGCCCCAGCATTTT